The 10 T cell receptor beta chains listed next were all sequenced from one sample in a study of type 1 regulatory T cells. Their recognized antigens are unknown. Using its own MiXCR run on the reads, TCRdb lists one record per CDR3 protein. The sample consists of roughly 46,000 distinct CDR3 sequences, 12% of them appearing once. Specimen: cultured non-Tr1 T cells, either the whole culture or a sorted T cell fraction (not recorded which). The receptors were sampled from a human donor in good health.

This clonotype has ten or more counts. The CDR3 protein is CSASGGGRSYNEQFF. The DNA for the CDR3 is TGCAGTGCTAGCGGTGGAGGACGGAGCTACAATGAGCAGTTCTTC. The chain uses TRBV20-1 and TRBJ2-1; TRBD2 is a possible D gene (5 bases). The CDR3 is 15 residues long. With 3 bases removed from V and 3 bases from J, the gap between germline ends came to 15 bases. Germline V gene sequence: CDR1 DFQATT, CDR2 SNEGSKA (reference sequence).

Regarding this clonotype: A much bigger clone sits one base away, suggesting this may be a read error. The rearrangement uses TRBV6-5 and TRBJ2-7, with 14 bases that match TRBD2. CDR1 and CDR2 (germline): MNHEY, SVGAGI. The CDR3 has 16 amino acids. Trimming removed 5 bases from V and 9 bases from J; junction bases left unmatched: 12. The CDR3 region has the DNA TGTGCCAGCAGTCCGACCGGGACTAGCGGGAGTCGAGGGCAGTACTTC. Encoded protein: CASSPTGTSGSRGQYF.

In regard to this clonotype: A much larger clone is a single base away; this may be a read error. V gene TRBV20-1 combines with J gene TRBJ2-7; D call uncertain. The CDR3 runs 11 residues. Germline V gives CDR1 DFQATT, CDR2 SNEGSKA (reference sequence). CDR3 sequence: CSVRDVHEQYF. For the CDR3, the DNA is TGCAGTGTTAGAGATGTCCACGAGCAGTACTTC.

By sample share, this clonotype is medium-sized (0.01 to 0.1%). This rearrangement joins TRBV2 to TRBJ2-5, with 7 bases matching TRBD1. V lost 4 bases to trimming and J lost 4 bases; unmatched junction nucleotides: 6. The CDR3 has 14 residues. CDR1 is SNHLY, CDR2 FYNNEI, per germline. The CDR3 DNA is TGTGCCAGCAGTGTGGTTCGACAGGGAGAGACCCAGTACTTC. It encodes CASSVVRQGETQYF.

This clonotype was seen at least ten times. V usage is TRBV7-3 and J usage is TRBJ2-5, with D unresolved. The CDR3 is made up of 14 amino acids. V lost 1 base to trimming and J lost 4 bases, with 10 bases between them. CDR1 SGHTA and CDR2 FQGTGA come from the germline V gene. The CDR3 DNA reads TGTGCCAGCAGCTTAAACCCCGGAGTAGAGACCCAGTACTTC. It encodes CASSLNPGVETQYF.

This clonotype was counted many times. This sequence joins TRBV20-1 and TRBJ2-7; 7 nucleotides match TRBD2. V lost 5 bases to trimming and J lost 2 bases; unmatched junction nucleotides: 12. This CDR3 region has 15 residues. CDR1 DFQATT and CDR2 SNEGSKA come from the germline V gene (reference sequence). The CDR3 region is CSAPPGRGGTYEQYF. In DNA, the CDR3 is TGCAGTGCTCCCCCTGGGAGGGGTGGGACCTACGAGCAGTACTTC.

This clonotype has a handful of counts. The DNA of the CDR3 is TGTGCCACCCTAGGCACTGAAGCTTTCTTT. Amino acids: CATLGTEAFF. This rearrangement joins TRBV24-1 to TRBJ1-1; D is ambiguous. Trimming removed 9 bases from V and 4 bases from J, with 5 bases in between. Germline V gene sequence: CDR1 KGHDR, CDR2 SFDVKD. The CDR3 extends over 10 amino acids.

With regard to this clonotype: Given a much more abundant clone one base away, this may be a read error. The rearrangement joins TRBV20-1 to TRBJ2-1, with D possibly matching TRBD2 (6 bases). The CDR3 sequence is 15 residues long. Germline V gene sequence: CDR1 DFQATT, CDR2 SNEGSKA (reference sequence). The CDR3 DNA follows: TGCGGTGCTAGAGATAGTCTAGCGAGGTACAATGAGCAGTTCTTC. This translates into CGARDSLARYNEQFF.

The chain has TRBV19 and TRBJ1-5, with 7 bases that match TRBD1. The V segment lost 2 bases and the J segment 1 base; nucleotides outside the gene matches: 11. There are 18 residues in the CDR3. The germline CDR1 and CDR2 sequences are LNHDA and SQIVND (reference sequence). The CDR3 reads CASSIPRDSPSSNQPQHF. The CDR3 coding sequence is TGTGCCAGTAGTATACCCCGGGACAGCCCCTCCAGCAATCAGCCCCAGCATTTT.

The J gene is TRBJ2-3, the V gene TRBV7-2; D is ambiguous. The CDR3 spans 15 residues. V was clipped by 5 bases and J by 0 bases, with 12 bases between them. Germline loops: CDR1 SGHTA, CDR2 FQGNSA. Written as DNA, the CDR3 is TGTGCCAGCAGCCCCCTGAGAAGCAGCACAGATACGCAGTATTTT. This translates into CASSPLRSSTDTQYF.